This T cell receptor (beta chain) stems from a study of radiation and T cells in renal cell carcinoma (dated by TCRdb to between 2020 and 2021). Background for the entire study: In total, almost 55 samples, comprising around 26 tumors and roughly 27 peripheral blood samples, were subjected to TCR beta sequencing. Across all 50 or so samples, 3,800,000 or so unique CDR3 nucleotide sequences encoding some 3,000,000 unique CDR3 amino acid sequences were identified. On the study overall, not on this receptor specifically: A greater number of dominant CDR3 motifs was detected in irradiated tumors than in control tumors, and a larger share of the repertoire was occupied by these motifs in irradiated tumors than in control tumors. Compared with controls, irradiated tumors had higher TCR clonality, as the top 100 clonotypes made up an average of about 50% of the repertoire, versus roughly 45% in nephrectomy-only tumors. Only small tumor regions of about 1 g were available, so intratumoral heterogeneity was not captured. Effects of radiation dose or scheduling on the TCR repertoire could not be addressed with the single-armed trial design.

Following the manufacturer's recommendations, the immunoSEQ kit was used to generate TCR beta libraries from genomic DNA. Library preparation used a first multiplex PCR with proprietary primers, then a second PCR adding unique barcodes, with bead cleanups after each round. Each sample batch included a kit-provided positive control reaction and a negative control reaction. The final libraries underwent checking on an Agilent 4200 TapeStation D1000 ScreenTape, volumetric pooling, and quantification by qPCR. Sequencing ran on an Illumina NextSeq500 with a MidOutput 150-cycle cartridge, using 156 Read1 and 15 Index1 cycles with kit custom primers. The pooled library was loaded at approximately 0.98 pM with roughly 19% PhiX control spiked in. On the authors' methods: The vendor-processed data were analyzed in R, and a clonotype was defined as all T cells that share the same CDR3 nucleotide sequence. In the clone abundance analyses, frequencies were normalized to the 10,000 most abundant clones in each sample. Before analysis, public T cell clones were removed, and these numbered fewer than six per sample on average. The dominant motif analysis was done with ImmunoMap using the PAM10 matrix, a gap penalty of 30, and a homology threshold of 0.3, and motifs with a cumulative frequency of at least 0.01 were considered dominant. What TCRdb holds here is the immuneACCESS table cut down to in-frame rearrangements. Part of the clones is not present; checked against another copy, under half of the missing clones reflect an unresolved V gene, and the others are unexplained. V, J and clone size are taken as reported in that table, and D and trimming were inferred from the DNA itself. The sample table lists 10,000 to 15,000 clones, approximately 68% of them with a count of one. 15% to 20% of the sample is taken by the ten largest.

Taken with the paper, the label for time point translates to: tumor resected at nephrectomy. The treatment or condition label for this specimen denotes: treatment-naive control, cytoreductive nephrectomy. Control tumors came from treatment-naive renal cell carcinoma patients who underwent cytoreductive nephrectomy without prior radiation. Every patient had renal cell carcinoma of clear cell pathology. The control tumors sequenced for TCR were resected between the early 2010s and the mid-2010s from roughly twelve males and several females whose median age was around 60 years (range roughly 35 to 90). Tumor processing involved mechanical dissociation, digestion with collagenase/hyaluronidase at 37 degrees C, handling in gentleMACS C tubes, and storage in liquid nitrogen. Genomic DNA for TCR sequencing was prepared using the QIAamp DNA Blood Mini Kit (Qiagen). Only samples passing all quality control checks were included in the analyses.

Details on this clone: Its specific antigen is unknown. Base qualities are not provided; no much larger clone lies one nucleotide away.

Including cysteine and phenylalanine, the CDR3 has 14 amino acids. Kept here is only the CDR3 DNA, which spans 42 bases and is read in frame from base 1. According to the germline V gene (reference sequence), CDR1 reads PRHDT and CDR2 reads FYEKMQ. V lost 0 bases and J lost 5 bases; the stretch between them is 10 bases long. The chain was built from TRBV13 and TRBJ2-5; TRBD2 could be the D gene, as 6 bases match. The sequencing here drew on tumor tissue, taken from a patient whose treatment was nephrectomy without radiotherapy. The origin of this receptor is an elderly woman with renal cell carcinoma. The CDR3: CASSLGPGVETQYF. The DNA sequence is given as TGTGCCAGCAGCTTAGGTCCGGGAGTGGAGACCCAGTACTTC.